This T cell receptor beta chain stems from a study of regulatory T cells in long-lasting Graves disease (dated by TCRdb to the early 2020s). About the investigation overall: Persistent Graves' disease was defined as persistently positive TSH receptor autoantibodies together with antithyroid drug treatment for over 5 years. Persistent Graves' disease patients were compared with newly diagnosed Graves' disease patients by peripheral blood TCR sequencing and RNA sequencing. The study was registered as a clinical trial and conducted in China. A total of about 35 samples underwent TCR sequencing, from 13 patients with persistent Graves' disease and 20 or so patients with newly diagnosed Graves' disease. In the clinical cohort, patients with persistent Graves' disease had used antithyroid drugs for an average of about 10 years.

This clonotype was counted between two and nine times. The specificity of this receptor is unknown. No quality values exist for individual bases; no much larger clone is one base distant. Results the study describes overall, beyond this receptor: The small sample size was acknowledged by the authors as a limitation that may reduce accuracy. Sequencing and analysis were limited to the TCR beta chain. Compared with newly diagnosed patients, patients with persistent Graves' disease had lower TCR Shannon entropy and fewer highly expanded clones, which suggests clonal expansion. Persistent patients shared more public clonotypes among themselves (more than 2,500) than newly diagnosed patients did (about 1,000). TRBV28, TRBJ1-2 and TRBJ2-5 were preferentially used in persistent disease, while TRBV20-1 and TRBJ2-1 were favored in newly diagnosed disease. Peripheral blood alone was examined, since thyroid tissue, which constituted the primary lesion, could not be accessed.

Looking up the germline V gene (reference sequence) yields CDR1 SEHNR and CDR2 FQNEAQ. V is cut back by 3 bases and J by 0 bases, with 4 bases in the junction unmatched. The CDR3 starts with the cysteine, ends with the phenylalanine, and has 17 residues. Only CDR3 DNA remains: 51 bases, in frame from the first base. Per the publication, the time point label means: persistent/refractory GD, antithyroid drugs over 5 years with positive TRAb. For both TCR sequencing and RNA sequencing, RNA was extracted from PBMCs using TRIzol. Graves' disease was diagnosed according to American Thyroid Association guidelines. Recruitment of patients was carried out at an endocrinology department in Xi'an, China. Each patient gave approximately 9.7 milliliters of peripheral blood, collected in an EDTA anticoagulant tube. Ficoll Paque Plus density gradient separation was used to isolate PBMCs, and no further T cell sorting was performed. An Agilent 2100 Bioanalyzer and agarose gel were used to assess RNA quality, and a NanoDrop 2000 was used to measure RNA concentration.

The library was prepared using multiplex PCR. Sequencing took place on an Illumina HiSeq 4000. CDR3 regions were amplified by Arm-PCR with iRepertoire HTBI primers to construct TCR beta libraries. Before sequencing, the PCR products underwent gel purification. The source study handled its data this way. A total of roughly 58 TRBV and 14 TRBJ segments were identified across samples and were used for gene usage analysis of CDR3 amino acid clonotypes. Filtered high-quality paired reads were merged into contigs using COPE and FqMerger. BLAST was used to align contigs to the IMGT TRBV, TRBD and TRBJ reference genes, and CDR3 was defined following IMGT. Any clonotype with a frequency above 0.1% was classified as a highly expanded clone. Repertoire diversity was measured by Shannon entropy, and V-J evenness by the Gini coefficient. Clonotypes shared by more than one individual were considered public. Through fastp at Q25 and MiXCR, TCRdb rebuilt clones from the public reads, retaining in-frame beta chains. Identical CDR3 protein sequences are pooled into one entry, listed with their most common genes and DNA. These V and J calls derive from TCRdb rather than the authors' analysis. For this sample there are hundreds of thousands of distinct CDR3 sequences; roughly a fifth appear just once. The ten biggest clones cover 14% of the sample.

This receptor was taken from a female donor with Graves disease. Recombination joined TRBV7-9 with TRBJ1-4; 10 middle bases align to TRBD1. The material was peripheral blood mononuclear cells (PBMCs), obtained when the disease was refractory, from a patient treated with antithyroid drugs. The DNA sequence follows: TGTGCCAGCAGCTTGGACAGGGGGTCGACAACTAATGAAAAACTGTTTTTT. Its amino acids are CASSLDRGSTTNEKLFF.